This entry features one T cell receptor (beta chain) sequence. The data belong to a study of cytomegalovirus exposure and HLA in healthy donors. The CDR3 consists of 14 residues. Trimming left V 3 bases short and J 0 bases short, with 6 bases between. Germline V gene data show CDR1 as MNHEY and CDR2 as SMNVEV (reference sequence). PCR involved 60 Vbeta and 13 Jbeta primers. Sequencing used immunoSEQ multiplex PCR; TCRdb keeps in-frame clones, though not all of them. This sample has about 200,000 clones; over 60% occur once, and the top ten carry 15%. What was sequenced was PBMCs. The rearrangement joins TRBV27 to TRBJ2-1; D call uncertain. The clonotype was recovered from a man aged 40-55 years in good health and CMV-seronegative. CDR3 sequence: CASSFSSSYNEQFF. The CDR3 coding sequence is TGTGCCAGCAGTTTTTCGAGCTCCTACAATGAGCAGTTCTTC.